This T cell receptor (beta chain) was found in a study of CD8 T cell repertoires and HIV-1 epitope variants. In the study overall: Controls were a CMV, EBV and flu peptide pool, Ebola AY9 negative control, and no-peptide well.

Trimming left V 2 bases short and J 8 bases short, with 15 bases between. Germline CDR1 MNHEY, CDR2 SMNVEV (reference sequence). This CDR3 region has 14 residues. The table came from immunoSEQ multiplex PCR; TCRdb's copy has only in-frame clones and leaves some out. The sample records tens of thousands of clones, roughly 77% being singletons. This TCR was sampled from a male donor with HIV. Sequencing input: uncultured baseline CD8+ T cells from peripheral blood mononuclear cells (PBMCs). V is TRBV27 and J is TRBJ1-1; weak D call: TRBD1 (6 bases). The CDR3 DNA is TGTGCCAGCAGTTTAACGGGGGGCTTGACAGAAGCTTTCTTT. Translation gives CASSLTGGLTEAFF.